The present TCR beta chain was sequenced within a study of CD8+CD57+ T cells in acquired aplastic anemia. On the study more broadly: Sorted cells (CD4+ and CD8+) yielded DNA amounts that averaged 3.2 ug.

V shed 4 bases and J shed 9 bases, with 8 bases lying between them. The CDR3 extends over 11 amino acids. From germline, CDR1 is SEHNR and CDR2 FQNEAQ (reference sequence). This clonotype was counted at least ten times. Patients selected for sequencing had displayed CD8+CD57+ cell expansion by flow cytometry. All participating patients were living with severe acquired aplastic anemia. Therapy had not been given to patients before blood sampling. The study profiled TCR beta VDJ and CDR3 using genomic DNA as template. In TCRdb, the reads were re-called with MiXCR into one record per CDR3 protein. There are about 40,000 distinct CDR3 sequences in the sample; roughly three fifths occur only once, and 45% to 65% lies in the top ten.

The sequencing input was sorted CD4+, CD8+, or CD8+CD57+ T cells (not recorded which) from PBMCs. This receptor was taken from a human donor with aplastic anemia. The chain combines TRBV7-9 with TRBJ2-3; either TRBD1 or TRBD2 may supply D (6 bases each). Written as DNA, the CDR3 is TGTGCCAGCAGCTGGAGGGGGACGCAGTATTTT. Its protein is CASSWRGTQYF. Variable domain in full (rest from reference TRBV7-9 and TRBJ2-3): DTGVSQNPRHKITKRGQNVTFRCDPISEHNRLYWYRQTLGQGPEFLTYFQNEAQLEKSRLLSDRFSAERPKGSFSTLEIQRTEQGDSAMYLCASSWRGTQYFGPGTRLTVL.